The 9 T cell receptor beta chains given below trace back to one sample, sequenced in a study of technical replicates of blood from a handful of donors. Here immunoSEQ multiplex PCR was the method, and the copy in TCRdb shows in-frame clones only, minus some. The data hold under 100,000 clones, with 85% to 95% observed a single time. Sequenced: T cells isolated from PBMCs. These TCRs come from a human donor in good health.

V gene TRBV9 combines with J gene TRBJ2-1; 8 bases are shared with TRBD2. Trimming removed 1 base from V and 9 bases from J; junction bases left unmatched: 9. Germline V lookup: CDR1 SGDLS, CDR2 YYNGEE. The CDR3 runs 15 residues. The CDR3 is CASSVYERESSEQFF. The CDR3 DNA reads as TGTGCCAGCAGCGTATATGAGCGGGAGTCTAGTGAGCAGTTCTTC.

The chain links TRBV5-1 to TRBJ2-2; D perhaps matches TRBD1 (5 bases). Trimming took 0 bases from V and 4 from J, leaving 10 bases between them. CDR3 length: 15 residues. Germline CDR1 reads SGHRS; CDR2 reads YFSETQ. The CDR3 bases are TGCGCCAGCAGCTTGGTTGAAGGGGTCACCGGGGAGCTGTTTTTT. Encoded protein: CASSLVEGVTGELFF.

The gene calls are TRBV30 and TRBJ2-3; 11 bases map to TRBD2. V lost 4 bases to trimming and J lost 0 bases; unmatched junction nucleotides: 3. There are 15 residues in the CDR3. Germline CDR1 GTSNPN, CDR2 SVGIG (reference sequence). The CDR3 is CAWTRTSGSTDTQYF. CDR3 in DNA: TGTGCCTGGACTCGGACTAGCGGGAGCACAGATACGCAGTATTTT.

The V call is TRBV6-6, the J call TRBJ2-1; no definite D call. Germline loops: CDR1 MNHNY, CDR2 SVGAGI (reference sequence). The CDR3 contains 15 residues. V was cut by 2 bases and J by 0 bases, with 8 bases left in between. The CDR3 DNA reads TGTGCCAGCAGTTACGATCTATCCTCCTACAATGAGCAGTTCTTC. Translated: CASSYDLSSYNEQFF.

The chain joins TRBV27 to TRBJ2-5; 7 bases are shared with TRBD1. The CDR3 runs 15 residues. After removal of 4 bases from V and 5 bases from J, the junction contained 10 bases not matched to a gene. The V gene's germline CDR1 is MNHEY and CDR2 SMNVEV (reference sequence). The CDR3 here is CASSSRDRRTETQYF. CDR3 DNA sequence: TGTGCCAGCAGTTCTCGGGACAGACGGACGGAGACCCAGTACTTC.

The chain uses TRBV9 and TRBJ2-1, with D possibly being TRBD2 (5 bases). Germline CDR1 and CDR2: SGDLS and YYNGEE. V dropped 3 bases and J dropped 2 bases, with 12 bases sitting between them. The CDR3 spans 15 residues. DNA for the CDR3: TGTGCCAGCAGCGAAAGCGGAACCCCCTACAATGAGCAGTTCTTC. Translation: CASSESGTPYNEQFF. Together with reference TRBV9 and TRBJ2-1, the CDR3 gives the full variable domain: DSGVTQTPKHLITATGQRVTLRCSPRSGDLSVYWYQQSLDQGLQFLIQYYNGEERAKGNILERFSAQQFPDLHSELNLSSLELGDSALYFCASSESGTPYNEQFFGPGTRLTVL.

V and J are TRBV5-1 and TRBJ1-2; D is perhaps TRBD1 (6 bases). The CDR3 has 15 residues. V gave up 0 bases and J gave up 6 bases, with 15 bases separating them. Germline loops: CDR1 SGHRS, CDR2 YFSETQ. The CDR3 is CASSLVLGAQHGYTF. The CDR3 coding sequence is TGCGCCAGCAGCTTGGTCTTGGGGGCTCAACATGGCTACACCTTC.

This rearrangement joins TRBV6-5 to TRBJ2-5; D remains ambiguous. Trimming stripped 2 bases from V and 7 bases from J, with 11 bases between. CDR3 length: 13 residues. CDR1 and CDR2 from the germline V gene are MNHEY and SVGAGI. For the CDR3, the DNA is TGTGCCAGCAGTTACGGGCTGGAAGGGACCCAGTACTTC. Its translation: CASSYGLEGTQYF.

J is TRBJ1-5 and V is TRBV19; 11 positions match TRBD1. This CDR3 comprises 15 residues. Germline V gene lookup returns CDR1 LNHDA and CDR2 SQIVND (reference sequence). The V segment lost 5 bases and the J segment 7 bases; nucleotides outside the gene matches: 7. The CDR3 region has the DNA TGTGCCAGTAGTCCAGGGGACAGGGGGTTCCAGCCCCAGCATTTT. This codes for CASSPGDRGFQPQHF.